This T cell receptor beta chain was identified during a study of response to subunit inactivated influenza vaccine. The CDR3 length is 14 residues. Trimming left V 5 bases short and J 2 bases short, with 10 bases between. The V gene's germline CDR1 is SGHTA and CDR2 FQGNSA. One entry per CDR3 protein results from TCRdb running MiXCR on the RT-PCR reads. The sample consists of a few hundred thousand distinct CDR3 sequences, around a fifth of them appearing once. Regarding the study as a whole: The authors offered the suggestion that each seasonal influenza vaccination recruits few new T cells.

This clonotype has a count of ten or more. Its specificity is unknown. The TCR comes from a man in his fifties or sixties who received an inactivated influenza vaccine. Sequencing used PBMCs from blood, obtained approximately 22 months after vaccination. The V call is TRBV7-2, the J call TRBJ1-3; D unclear. The CDR3 region is CASSRSSTGNTIYF. The CDR3 bases are TGTGCCAGCAGCCGATCATCGACTGGAAACACCATATATTTT.